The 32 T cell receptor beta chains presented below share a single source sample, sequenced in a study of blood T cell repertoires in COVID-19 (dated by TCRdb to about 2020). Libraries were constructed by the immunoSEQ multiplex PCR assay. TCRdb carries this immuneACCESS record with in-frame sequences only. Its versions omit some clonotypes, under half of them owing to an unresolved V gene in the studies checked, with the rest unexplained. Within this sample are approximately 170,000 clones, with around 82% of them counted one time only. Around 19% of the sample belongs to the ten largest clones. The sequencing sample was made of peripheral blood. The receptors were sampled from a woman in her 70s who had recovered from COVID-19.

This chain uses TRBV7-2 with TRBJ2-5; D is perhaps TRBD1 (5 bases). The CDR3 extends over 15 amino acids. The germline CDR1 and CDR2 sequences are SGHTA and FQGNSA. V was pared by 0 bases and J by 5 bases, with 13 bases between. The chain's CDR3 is CASSLAGLGGETQYF. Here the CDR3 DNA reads TGTGCCAGCAGCTTAGCGGGGCTAGGTGGGGAGACCCAGTACTTC.

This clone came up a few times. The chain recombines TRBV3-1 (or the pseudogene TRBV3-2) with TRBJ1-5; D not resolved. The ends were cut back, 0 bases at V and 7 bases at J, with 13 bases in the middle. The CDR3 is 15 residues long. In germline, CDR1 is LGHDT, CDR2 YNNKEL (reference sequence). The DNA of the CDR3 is TGTGCCAGCAGCCAAGAGCTCGGCGGGGAGCAGCCCCAGCATTTT. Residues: CASSQELGGEQPQHF.

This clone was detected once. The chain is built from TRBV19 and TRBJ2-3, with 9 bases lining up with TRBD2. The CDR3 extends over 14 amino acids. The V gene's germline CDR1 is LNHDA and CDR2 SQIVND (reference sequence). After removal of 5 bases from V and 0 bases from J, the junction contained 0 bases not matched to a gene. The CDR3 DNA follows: TGTGCCAGTAGTGGACTAGCGAGCACAGATACGCAGTATTTT. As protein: CASSGLASTDTQYF.

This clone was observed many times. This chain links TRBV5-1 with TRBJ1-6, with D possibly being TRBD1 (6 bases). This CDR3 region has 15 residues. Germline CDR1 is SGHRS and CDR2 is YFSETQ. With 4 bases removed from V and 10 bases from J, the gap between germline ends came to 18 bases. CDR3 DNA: TGCGCCAGCAGCCGACAGACAGGTGCTGAATCACCCCTCCACTTT. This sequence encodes CASSRQTGAESPLHF.

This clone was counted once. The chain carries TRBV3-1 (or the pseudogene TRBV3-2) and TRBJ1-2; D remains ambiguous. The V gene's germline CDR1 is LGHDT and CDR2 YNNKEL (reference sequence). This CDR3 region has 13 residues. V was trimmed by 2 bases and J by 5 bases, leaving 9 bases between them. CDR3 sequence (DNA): TGTGCCAGCAGCCAATCGTCCTCTTATGGCTACACCTTC. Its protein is CASSQSSSYGYTF.

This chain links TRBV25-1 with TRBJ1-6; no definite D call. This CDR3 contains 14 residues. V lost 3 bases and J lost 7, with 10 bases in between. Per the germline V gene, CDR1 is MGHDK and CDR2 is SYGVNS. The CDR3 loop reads CASSESHRNSPLHF. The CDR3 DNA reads TGTGCCAGCAGTGAGTCTCATCGGAATTCACCCCTCCACTTT.

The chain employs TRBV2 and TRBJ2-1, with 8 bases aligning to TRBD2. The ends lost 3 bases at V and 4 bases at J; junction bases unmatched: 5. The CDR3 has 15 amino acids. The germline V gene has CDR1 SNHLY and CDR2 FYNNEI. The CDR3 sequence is CASSELSGAYNEQFF. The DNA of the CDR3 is TGTGCCAGCAGTGAGCTTAGCGGGGCTTACAATGAGCAGTTCTTC.

In DNA, the CDR3 is TGTGCCAGCTCACCGGTCGCGATGGGCAGGGACTATGGCTACACCTTC. Translation gives CASSPVAMGRDYGYTF. This chain joins TRBV18 and TRBJ1-2; a weak D match, TRBD1 (5 bases). CDR3 size: 16 residues. V was shortened by 3 bases and J by 3 bases, with 17 bases between the two germline ends. Looked up from germline, CDR1 is KGHSH and CDR2 is LQKENI. Full variable domain (remainder filled in from reference TRBV18 and TRBJ1-2): NAGVMQNPRHLVRRRGQEARLRCSPMKGHSHVYWYRQLPEEGLKFMVYLQKENIIDESGMPKERFSAEFPKEGPSILRIQQVVRGDSAAYFCASSPVAMGRDYGYTFGSGTRLTVV.

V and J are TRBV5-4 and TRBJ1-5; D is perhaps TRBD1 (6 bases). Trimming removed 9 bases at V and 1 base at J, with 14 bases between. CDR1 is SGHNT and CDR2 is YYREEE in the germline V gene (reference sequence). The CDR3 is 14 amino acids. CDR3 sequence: CATSGGASNQPQHF. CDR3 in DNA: TGTGCCACCTCTGGGGGGGCCAGCAATCAGCCCCAGCATTTT.

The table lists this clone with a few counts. Here the CDR3 reads CASSLGGPTGELFF. CDR3 in DNA: TGTGCCAGCAGCTTAGGGGGGCCAACCGGGGAGCTGTTTTTT. V is TRBV7-9 and J is TRBJ2-2; possibly TRBD1 for D (6 bases). Per germline, CDR1 SEHNR and CDR2 FQNEAQ (reference sequence). This CDR3 comprises 14 residues. The V end lost 1 base, the J end lost 5 bases, and 8 bases lay between the germline ends.

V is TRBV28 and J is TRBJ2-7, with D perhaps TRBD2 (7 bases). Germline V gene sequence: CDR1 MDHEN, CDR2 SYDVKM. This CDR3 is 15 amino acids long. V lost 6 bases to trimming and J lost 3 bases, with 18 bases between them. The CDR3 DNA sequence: TGTGCCAGCAGCACCCCGGGGGGCCGGGTCTACGAGCAGTACTTC. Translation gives CASSTPGGRVYEQYF. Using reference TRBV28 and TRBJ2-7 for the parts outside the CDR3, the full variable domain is DVKVTQSSRYLVKRTGEKVFLECVQDMDHENMFWYRQDPGLGLRLIYFSYDVKMKEKGDIPEGYSVSREKKERFSLILESASTNQTSMYLCASSTPGGRVYEQYFGPGTRLTVT.

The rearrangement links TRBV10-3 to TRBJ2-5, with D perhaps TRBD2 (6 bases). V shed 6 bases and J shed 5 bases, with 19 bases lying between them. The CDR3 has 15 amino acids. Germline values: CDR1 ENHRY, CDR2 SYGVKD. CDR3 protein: CAISLDSAGWETQYF. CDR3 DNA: TGTGCCATCAGCTTGGATAGCGCGGGGTGGGAGACCCAGTACTTC.

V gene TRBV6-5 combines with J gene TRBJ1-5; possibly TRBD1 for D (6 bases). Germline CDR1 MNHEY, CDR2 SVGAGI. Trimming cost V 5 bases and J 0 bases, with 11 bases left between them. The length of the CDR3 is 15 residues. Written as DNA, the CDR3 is TGTGCCAGCAGTCCCTACAGGGATAGCAATCAGCCCCAGCATTTT. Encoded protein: CASSPYRDSNQPQHF.

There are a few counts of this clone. In DNA, the CDR3 is TGTGCCAGCAGCTTAGGCAGGGGGCCTCCGGGGAACACTGAAGCTTTCTTT. Its translation is CASSLGRGPPGNTEAFF. This rearrangement joins TRBV7-8 to TRBJ1-1, with 8 bases matching TRBD1. This CDR3 is built from 17 residues. Germline assignment: CDR1 SGHVS and CDR2 FQNEAQ. The V gene end was trimmed by 1 base and the J gene end by 1 base; junction bases not matched to a gene: 8. Combining the CDR3 with reference TRBV7-8 and TRBJ1-1 gives the whole variable domain GAGVSQSPRYKVAKRGQDVALRCDPISGHVSLFWYQQALGQGPEFLTYFQNEAQLDKSGLPSDRFFAERPEGSVSTLKIQRTQQEDSAVYLCASSLGRGPPGNTEAFFGQGTRLTVV.

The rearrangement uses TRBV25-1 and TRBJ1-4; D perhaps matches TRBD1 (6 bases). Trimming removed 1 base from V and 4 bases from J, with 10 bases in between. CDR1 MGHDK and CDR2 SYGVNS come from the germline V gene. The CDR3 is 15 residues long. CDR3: CASSESPGVNEKLFF. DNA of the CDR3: TGTGCCAGCAGTGAATCCCCAGGGGTTAATGAAAAACTGTTTTTT.

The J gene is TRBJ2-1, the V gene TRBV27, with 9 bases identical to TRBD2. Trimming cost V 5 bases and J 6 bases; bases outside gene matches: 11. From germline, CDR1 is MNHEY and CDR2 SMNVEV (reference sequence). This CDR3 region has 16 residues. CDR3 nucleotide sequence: TGTGCCAGCAGTCCCCGACTAGCGGCCCCCTCCAATGAGCAGTTCTTC. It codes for CASSPRLAAPSNEQFF.

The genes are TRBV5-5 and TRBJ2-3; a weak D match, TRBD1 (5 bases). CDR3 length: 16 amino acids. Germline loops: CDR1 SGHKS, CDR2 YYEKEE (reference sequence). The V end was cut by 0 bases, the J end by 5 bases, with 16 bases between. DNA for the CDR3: TGTGCCAGCAGCTTGGGGTGGCAGGGTGGTTTAGATACGCAGTATTTT. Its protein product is CASSLGWQGGLDTQYF.

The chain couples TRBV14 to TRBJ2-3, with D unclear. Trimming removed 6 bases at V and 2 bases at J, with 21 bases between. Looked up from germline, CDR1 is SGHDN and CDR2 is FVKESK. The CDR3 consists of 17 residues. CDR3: CASRPALVSDHTDTQYF. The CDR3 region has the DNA TGTGCCAGCAGACCCGCCCTTGTGAGCGACCACACAGATACGCAGTATTTT.

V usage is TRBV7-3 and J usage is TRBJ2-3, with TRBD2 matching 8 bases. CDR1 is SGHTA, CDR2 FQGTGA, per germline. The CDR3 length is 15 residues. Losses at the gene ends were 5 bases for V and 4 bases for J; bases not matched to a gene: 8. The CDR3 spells CASSQTGGRPDTQYF. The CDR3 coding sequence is TGTGCCAGCAGCCAAACGGGGGGGCGCCCAGATACGCAGTATTTT.

The CDR3, as DNA: TGCGCCAGCAGCCGCGAAGGGGGACTAGCGGGGCCACAAGCCAAAAACATTCAGTACTTC. Protein product: CASSREGGLAGPQAKNIQYF. V is TRBV4-1 and J is TRBJ2-4, with 13 bases aligning to TRBD2. The CDR3 has 20 amino acids. CDR1 and CDR2 (germline): MGHRA, YSYEKL. J gave up 0 bases and V 4 bases, and 12 bases lay outside the gene matches.

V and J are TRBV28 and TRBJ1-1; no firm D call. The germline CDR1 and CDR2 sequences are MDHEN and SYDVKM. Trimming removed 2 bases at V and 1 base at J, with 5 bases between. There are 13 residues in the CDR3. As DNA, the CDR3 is TGTGCCAGCAGTTTACTCTCGAACACTGAAGCTTTCTTT. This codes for CASSLLSNTEAFF.

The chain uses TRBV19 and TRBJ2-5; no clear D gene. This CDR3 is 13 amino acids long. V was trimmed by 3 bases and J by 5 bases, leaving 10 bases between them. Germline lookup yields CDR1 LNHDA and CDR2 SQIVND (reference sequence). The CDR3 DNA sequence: TGTGCCAGTAGTATGATGGGCAGCGAGACCCAGTACTTC. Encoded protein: CASSMMGSETQYF.

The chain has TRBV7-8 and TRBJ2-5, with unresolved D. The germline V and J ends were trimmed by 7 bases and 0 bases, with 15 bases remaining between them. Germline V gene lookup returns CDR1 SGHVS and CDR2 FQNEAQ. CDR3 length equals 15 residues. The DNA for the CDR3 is TGTGCCAGCACCCATGGCGTTGGGCACCAAGAGACCCAGTACTTC. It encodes CASTHGVGHQETQYF.

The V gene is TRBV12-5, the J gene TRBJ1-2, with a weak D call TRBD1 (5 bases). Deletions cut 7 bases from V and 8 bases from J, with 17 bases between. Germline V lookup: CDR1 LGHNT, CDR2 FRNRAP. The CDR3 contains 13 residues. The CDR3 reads CASAPGDWEGYTF. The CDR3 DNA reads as TGTGCTAGTGCCCCGGGGGACTGGGAAGGCTACACCTTC.

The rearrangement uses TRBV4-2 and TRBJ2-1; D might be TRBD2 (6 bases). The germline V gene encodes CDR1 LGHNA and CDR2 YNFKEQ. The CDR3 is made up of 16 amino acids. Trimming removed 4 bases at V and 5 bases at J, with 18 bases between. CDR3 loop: CASSRTGLLENNEQFF. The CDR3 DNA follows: TGTGCCAGCAGCCGGACGGGACTGCTCGAAAACAATGAGCAGTTCTTC.

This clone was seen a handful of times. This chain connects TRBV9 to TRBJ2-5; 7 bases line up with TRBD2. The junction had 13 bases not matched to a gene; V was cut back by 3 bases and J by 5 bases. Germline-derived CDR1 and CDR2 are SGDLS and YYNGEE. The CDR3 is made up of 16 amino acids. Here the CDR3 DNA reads TGTGCCAGCAGCGCCACGGGCCTCGGGGGGTGGGAGACCCAGTACTTC. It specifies CASSATGLGGWETQYF.

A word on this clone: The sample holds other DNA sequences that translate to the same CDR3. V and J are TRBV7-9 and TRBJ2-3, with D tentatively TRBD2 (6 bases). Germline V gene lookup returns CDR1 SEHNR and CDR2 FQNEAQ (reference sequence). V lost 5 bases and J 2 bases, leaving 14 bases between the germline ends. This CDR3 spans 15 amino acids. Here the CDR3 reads CASSPPGVSTDTQYF. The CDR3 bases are TGTGCCAGCAGCCCGCCGGGGGTCTCCACAGATACGCAGTATTTT.

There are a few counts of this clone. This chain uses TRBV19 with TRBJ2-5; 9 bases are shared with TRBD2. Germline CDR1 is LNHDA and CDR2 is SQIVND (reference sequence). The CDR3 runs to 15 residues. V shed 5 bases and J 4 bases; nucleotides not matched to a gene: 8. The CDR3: CASSGTSGYGETQYF. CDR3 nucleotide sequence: TGTGCCAGTAGTGGAACTAGCGGGTACGGAGAGACCCAGTACTTC.

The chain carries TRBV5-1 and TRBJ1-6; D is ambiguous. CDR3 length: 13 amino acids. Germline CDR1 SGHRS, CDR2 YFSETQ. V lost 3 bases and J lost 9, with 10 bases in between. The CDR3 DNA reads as TGCGCCAGCAGCTCGGACTCTTCTTCACCCCTCCACTTT. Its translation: CASSSDSSSPLHF.

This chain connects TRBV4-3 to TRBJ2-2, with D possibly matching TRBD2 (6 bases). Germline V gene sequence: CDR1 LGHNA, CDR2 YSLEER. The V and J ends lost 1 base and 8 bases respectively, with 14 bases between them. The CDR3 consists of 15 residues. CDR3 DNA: TGCGCCAGCAGCCAAGGGCCGGGAGAGGGGGGGGAGCTGTTTTTT. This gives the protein CASSQGPGEGGELFF.

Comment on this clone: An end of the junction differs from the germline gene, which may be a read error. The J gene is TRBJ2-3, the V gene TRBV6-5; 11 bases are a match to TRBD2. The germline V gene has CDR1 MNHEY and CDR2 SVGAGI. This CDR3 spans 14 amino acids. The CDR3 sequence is CASSYSILAGGLHF. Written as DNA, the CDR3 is TGTGCCAGCAGTTACTCGATCCTAGCGGGGGGCCTTCATTTT.

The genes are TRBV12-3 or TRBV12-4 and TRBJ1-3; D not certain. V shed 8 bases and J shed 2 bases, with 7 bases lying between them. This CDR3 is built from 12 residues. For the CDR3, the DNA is TGTGCCAGCGGCACCCCTGGAAACACCATATATTTT. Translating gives CASGTPGNTIYF.